This T cell receptor (beta chain) was observed in a study of T cell responses to AZD1222 COVID-19 vaccine. Germline V lookup: CDR1 LGHDT, CDR2 YNNKEL (reference sequence). This CDR3 spans 17 amino acids. V was shortened by 1 base and J by 7 bases, with 17 bases between the two germline ends. Sequencing used immunoSEQ multiplex PCR; TCRdb keeps in-frame clones, though not all of them. Here the sample spans over 35,000 clones, about 82% being singletons. This receptor was taken from an adult who received the MenACWY meningococcal vaccine as a control. The starting material was peripheral blood, obtained 28 days after the second dose of the MenACWY control vaccine. The J gene is TRBJ1-6, the V gene TRBV3-1 (or the pseudogene TRBV3-2), with a weak D call TRBD1 (5 bases). CDR3 in amino acids: CASSQVKTVGGNSPLHF. DNA for the CDR3: TGTGCCAGCAGCCAAGTGAAGACAGTCGGTGGCAATTCACCCCTCCACTTT.